This is a list of T cell receptor beta chains from one sample in a study of shared clonotypes between healthy human individuals. TCRdb's table, derived via immunoSEQ multiplex PCR, lists solely in-frame clones and lacks some. Of 650,000 to 800,000 clones in the sample, around 92% are singletons; the top ten hold roughly 22%. The specimen sequenced was naive CD8+ T cells sorted from blood. These receptors all stem from a man aged 30 to 45 in good health. The CDR3 runs from the conserved cysteine through the conserved F or W. A D gene is named only where the DNA matches it firmly. Some rows have no size entry. The others give once, few or many, or a class for an expanded clone.

V gene	clone size	J gene	D gene	CDR3 DNA	CDR3 protein
TRBV6-5	.	TRBJ2-2	.	TGTGCCAGCAGCTATGGACTAAACACCGGGGAGCTGTTTTTT	CASSYGLNTGELFF
TRBV5-5	.	TRBJ1-5	.	TGTGCCAGCAGCTTAGGTGGAGGCAATCAGCCCCAGCATTTT	CASSLGGGNQPQHF
TRBV27	.	TRBJ2-1	.	TGTGCCAGCAGTTCAAGGGACGCGGGCAATGAGCAGTTCTTC	CASSSRDAGNEQFF
TRBV2	.	TRBJ2-7	.	TGTGCCAGCCACGGTCCGACGAACAGGGTCTCCTACGAGCAGTACTTC	CASHGPTNRVSYEQYF
TRBV27	.	TRBJ1-4	.	TGTGCCAGCAGCCTCCGGAATGCAGCTAATGAAAAACTGTTTTTT	CASSLRNAANEKLFF
TRBV27	once	TRBJ2-4	.	TGTGCCAGCAGCCGGGGCGGCGGGGCCAAAAACATTCAGTACTTC	CASSRGGGAKNIQYF
TRBV28	.	TRBJ2-7	TRBD2	TGTGCCAGCAGCTTAACCGCCGGGACTAGCGGGACTGAGCAGTACTTC	CASSLTAGTSGTEQYF
TRBV19	.	TRBJ1-2	TRBD1	TGTGCCAGTAGTTGGCAGGGGGCGTCTATTGGCTACACCTTC	CASSWQGASIGYTF
TRBV18	.	TRBJ1-1	.	TGTGCCAGCTCACCATTGGGGACGAACACTGAAGCTTTCTTT	CASSPLGTNTEAFF
TRBV29-1	.	TRBJ1-2	.	TGCAGCGCCGATACGCAATATGGCTACACCTTC	CSADTQYGYTF
TRBV5-6	.	TRBJ1-1	.	TGTGCCAGCAGCTTCCAAGGCTGGGAGAACACTGAAGCTTTCTTT	CASSFQGWENTEAFF
TRBV4-1	.	TRBJ2-7	.	TGCGCCAGCAGCCAAATTGTGGGAGAAGGGTACGAGCAGTACTTC	CASSQIVGEGYEQYF
TRBV7-6	.	TRBJ2-1	.	TGTGCCAGCAGCTTAGCGATGGCAGGGGCGGATGAGCAGTTCTTC	CASSLAMAGADEQFF
TRBV12-5	.	TRBJ2-1	.	TGTGCTAGTGCAAAGGTTCCGTTAAATGAGCAGTTCTTC	CASAKVPLNEQFF
TRBV10-3	.	TRBJ2-1	.	TGTGCCATCAGTGAGTATGAGCGCCCGAGCTCCTACAATGAGCAGTTCTTC	CAISEYERPSSYNEQFF
TRBV4-1	.	TRBJ2-5	TRBD2	TGCGCCAGCAGCCAAGATTCCCGGGAGGGGGAGACCCAGTACTTC	CASSQDSREGETQYF
TRBV27	.	TRBJ1-4	.	TGTGCCAGCAGTTTATTGGGGGGCGGCGAAAAACTGTTTTTT	CASSLLGGGEKLFF
TRBV2	.	TRBJ2-2	.	TGTGCCAGCACCCCGAAAGGGGGGCACCCCAACACCGGGGAGCTGTTTTTT	CASTPKGGHPNTGELFF
TRBV4-1	.	TRBJ2-7	.	TGCGCCAGCAGCCAAGGGGGGACCTACGAGCAGTACTTC	CASSQGGTYEQYF
TRBV29-1	.	TRBJ2-2	.	TGCAGCGCCTGGCCGGTCGGGGTTACCGGGGAGCTGTTTTTT	CSAWPVGVTGELFF
TRBV2	.	TRBJ2-1	.	TGTGCCAGCAGTGAGGTCAGGGAAACCTACAATGAGCAGTTCTTC	CASSEVRETYNEQFF
TRBV4-2	.	TRBJ1-1	TRBD1	TGTGCCAGCAGCCAATCGACAGGGGCTGACACTGAAGCTTTCTTT	CASSQSTGADTEAFF
TRBV18	.	TRBJ1-2	TRBD1	TGTGCCAGCTCACCATGGGGACAGGGGGCGGATGGCTACACCTTC	CASSPWGQGADGYTF
TRBV28	.	TRBJ2-3	.	TGTGCCAGCAGTACCAATCCGGGACGGGTAGATACGCAGTATTTT	CASSTNPGRVDTQYF
TRBV19	once	TRBJ2-1	.	TGTGCCAGTAGTATCTCACACGGCTACAATGAGCAGTTCTTC	CASSISHGYNEQFF
TRBV6-5	.	TRBJ2-7	.	TGTGCCAGCAGTTATTTCGCGGCTAGCTCTTACGAGCAGTACTTC	CASSYFAASSYEQYF
TRBV5-1	.	TRBJ1-4	.	TGCGCCAGCAGCGCCGGACACGGGGCGGCTAATGAAAAACTGTTTTTT	CASSAGHGAANEKLFF
TRBV6-1	.	TRBJ1-2	.	TGTGCCAGCAGTGAAGAGGAGGGTCAAGGCTACACCTTC	CASSEEEGQGYTF
TRBV6-5	.	TRBJ2-2	.	TGTGCCAGCAGCCCTAGCGAGAACACCGGGGAGCTGTTTTTT	CASSPSENTGELFF
TRBV25-1	.	TRBJ2-1	.	TGTGCCAGCAGTGACCGGCAGGGGGGCTCCTACAATGAGCAGTTCTTC	CASSDRQGGSYNEQFF
TRBV6-1	.	TRBJ1-5	.	TGTGCCAGCAGTGAAGCGGGTTATAGCAATCAGCCCCAGCATTTT	CASSEAGYSNQPQHF
TRBV29-1	.	TRBJ2-1	TRBD2	TGCAGCGTTACCGGAGGTAGCGGGAGTAGGGAGGAGCAGTTCTTC	CSVTGGSGSREEQFF
TRBV14	.	TRBJ1-1	TRBD1	TGTGCCAGCAGTCAACAGGGGAAGGGGACTGAAGCTTTCTTT	CASSQQGKGTEAFF
TRBV7-3	once	TRBJ1-1	.	TGTGCCAGCAGCTCCGGCCCTCCTGGAGGCACTGAAGCTTTCTTT	CASSSGPPGGTEAFF
TRBV27	once	TRBJ2-7	TRBD1	TGTGCCAGCAGTTTATCGACAGGGAAGAATTACGAGCAGTACTTC	CASSLSTGKNYEQYF
TRBV5-3	.	TRBJ2-2	.	TGTGCCAGCAGCCCCGAGCATTCCGGGGAGCTGTTTTTT	CASSPEHSGELFF
TRBV28	.	TRBJ2-7	.	TGTGCCAGCAGTTCTATACCCGGTGGCTACGAGCAGTACTTC	CASSSIPGGYEQYF
TRBV11-2	.	TRBJ2-5	.	TGTGCCAGCAGCTTCGTCGACTCCCAAGAGACCCAGTACTTC	CASSFVDSQETQYF
TRBV7-9	.	TRBJ2-2	.	TGTGCCAGCACCTCCCCCGGGAAGAACACCGGGGAGCTGTTTTTT	CASTSPGKNTGELFF
TRBV5-4	.	TRBJ1-2	TRBD1	TGTGCCAGCAGCCCCCGGGACAGGGGCCCACTAGTCTATGGCTACACCTTC	CASSPRDRGPLVYGYTF
TRBV10-3	.	TRBJ1-1	.	TGTGCCATCAGTGATCCTCCCACGAACGGGCGGGCCACTGAAGCTTTCTTT	CAISDPPTNGRATEAFF
TRBV27	.	TRBJ2-5	.	TGTGCCAGCAGTTTCGGAGGGAACCAAGAGACCCAGTACTTC	CASSFGGNQETQYF
TRBV7-6	.	TRBJ2-7	TRBD1	TGTGCCAGCAGCACCCGACAGGGTCAAGACTACGAGCAGTACTTC	CASSTRQGQDYEQYF
TRBV28	.	TRBJ1-2	.	TGTGCCAGCAGTTTCCTCGCGCAGGGGCCTTTTGGCTACACCTTC	CASSFLAQGPFGYTF
TRBV10-1	few	TRBJ2-7	.	TGCGCCAGCAGTGAGTCGTACAGGGACCACGAGCAGTACTTC	CASSESYRDHEQYF
TRBV29-1	.	TRBJ2-2	.	TGCAGCGTTGAGGCGGCCCAGGGTAGACACACCGGGGAGCTGTTTTTT	CSVEAAQGRHTGELFF
TRBV5-1	.	TRBJ2-3	.	TGCGCCAGCAGCTTGGTGTTGGGGGGCCCAAGTGGCCCAGATACGCAGTATTTT	CASSLVLGGPSGPDTQYF
TRBV5-5	.	TRBJ2-2	TRBD1	TGTGCCAGCAGCCATACGGGACAGGAGGGTGGCGGGGAGCTGTTTTTT	CASSHTGQEGGGELFF
TRBV19	once	TRBJ1-5	.	TGTGCCAGTAGTAACGGACCGGTCGATCAGCCCCAGCATTTT	CASSNGPVDQPQHF
TRBV5-1	.	TRBJ1-3	.	TGCGCCAGCAGCCCCGAGGGAAACACCATATATTTT	CASSPEGNTIYF
TRBV7-9	few	TRBJ1-2	.	TGTGCCAGCAGCCCTAGGACGGAGAGTGCCTATGGCTACACCTTC	CASSPRTESAYGYTF
TRBV5-6	.	TRBJ1-1	TRBD1	TGTGCCAGCAGCTTAGGACAGGGTGCGGCTGAAGCTTTCTTT	CASSLGQGAAEAFF